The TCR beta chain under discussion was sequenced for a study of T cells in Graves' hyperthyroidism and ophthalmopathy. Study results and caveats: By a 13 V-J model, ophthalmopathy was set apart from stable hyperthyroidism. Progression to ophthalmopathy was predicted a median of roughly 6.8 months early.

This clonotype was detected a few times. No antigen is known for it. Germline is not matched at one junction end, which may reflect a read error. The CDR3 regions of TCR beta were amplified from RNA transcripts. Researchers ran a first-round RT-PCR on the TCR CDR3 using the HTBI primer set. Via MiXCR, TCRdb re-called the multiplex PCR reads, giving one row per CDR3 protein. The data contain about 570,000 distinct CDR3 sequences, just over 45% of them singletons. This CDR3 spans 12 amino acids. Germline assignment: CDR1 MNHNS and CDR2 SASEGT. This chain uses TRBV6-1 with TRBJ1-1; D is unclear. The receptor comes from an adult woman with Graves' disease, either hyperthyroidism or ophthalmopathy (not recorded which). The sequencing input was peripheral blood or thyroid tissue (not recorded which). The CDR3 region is CAISGKDTEAFF. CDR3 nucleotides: TGTGCCATCAGTGGGAAGGACACTGAAGCTTTCTTT.